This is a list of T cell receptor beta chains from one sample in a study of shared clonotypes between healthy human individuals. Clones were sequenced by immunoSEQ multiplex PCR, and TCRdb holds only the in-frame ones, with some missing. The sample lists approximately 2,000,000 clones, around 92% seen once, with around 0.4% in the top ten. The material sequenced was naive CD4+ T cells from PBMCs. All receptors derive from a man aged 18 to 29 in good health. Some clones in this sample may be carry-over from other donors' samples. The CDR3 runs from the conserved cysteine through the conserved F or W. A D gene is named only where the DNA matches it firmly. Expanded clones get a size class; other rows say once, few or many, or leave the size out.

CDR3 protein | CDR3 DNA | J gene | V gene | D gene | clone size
CASSLLPGNLPYEQYF | TGTGCCAGCAGCTTACTCCCGGGAAATCTACCCTACGAGCAGTACTTC | TRBJ2-7 | TRBV7-2 | NA | NA
CASSLAGEITGELFF | TGTGCCAGCAGCTTAGCGGGAGAAATCACCGGGGAGCTGTTTTTT | TRBJ2-2 | TRBV9 | TRBD2 | NA
CASSPLIAGVAGELFF | TGCGCCAGCAGCCCGTTGATAGCGGGAGTCGCCGGGGAGCTGTTTTTT | TRBJ2-2 | TRBV4-3 | TRBD2 | NA
CASSQSASQADTQYF | TGCGCCAGCAGCCAGTCGGCTAGCCAGGCAGATACGCAGTATTTT | TRBJ2-3 | TRBV4-1 | NA | NA
CASSAATANTGELFF | TGTGCCAGCAGCGCCGCAACAGCGAACACCGGGGAGCTGTTTTTT | TRBJ2-2 | TRBV9 | NA | NA
CASSPRSLGIKVNTEAFF | TGTGCCAGCAGTCCCCGTTCTTTGGGGATTAAAGTGAACACTGAAGCTTTCTTT | TRBJ1-1 | TRBV28 | NA | NA
CASGRVFNQPQHF | TGTGCCAGCGGGAGGGTTTTCAATCAGCCCCAGCATTTT | TRBJ1-5 | TRBV6-5 | NA | NA
CAISVSGQSQPYEQYF | TGTGCCATCAGTGTCTCGGGACAGTCCCAACCCTACGAGCAGTACTTC | TRBJ2-7 | TRBV10-3 | TRBD1 | NA
CASSLIPTGAGTDTQYF | TGTGCCAGCAGCTTAATCCCGACAGGGGCGGGTACAGATACGCAGTATTTT | TRBJ2-3 | TRBV7-3 | TRBD1 | NA
CAWSVRGPEGYTF | TGTGCCTGGAGCGTCAGGGGCCCGGAGGGCTACACCTTC | TRBJ1-2 | TRBV30 | NA | NA
CASSDRGPQINSPLHF | TGTGCCAGCAGCGACCGGGGGCCGCAAATTAATTCACCCCTCCACTTT | TRBJ1-6 | TRBV2 | NA | NA
CASSYDGSGGNTIYF | TGTGCCAGCAGCTACGACGGAAGTGGTGGAAACACCATATATTTT | TRBJ1-3 | TRBV7-8 | NA | NA
CASSGQRGANVLTF | TGTGCCAGCTCAGGACAACGTGGGGCCAACGTCCTGACTTTC | TRBJ2-6 | TRBV18 | NA | NA
CASSLLQVRNAEAFF | TGTGCCAGCAGCCTTCTACAGGTGCGCAACGCTGAAGCTTTCTTT | TRBJ1-1 | TRBV7-2 | NA | NA
CASSLFRTGSSSYNEQFF | TGTGCCAGCAGTTTATTTAGGACAGGGAGTAGCTCCTACAATGAGCAGTTCTTC | TRBJ2-1 | TRBV28 | TRBD1 | NA
CASSLDRVPYEQYF | TGTGCCAGCAGCCTTGACCGCGTGCCCTACGAGCAGTACTTC | TRBJ2-7 | TRBV7-9 | NA | NA
CASSYGVRGAYNEQFF | TGTGCCAGCAGTTACGGGGTACGTGGAGCCTACAATGAGCAGTTCTTC | TRBJ2-1 | TRBV6-5 | NA | NA
CASNRGNGYEQYF | TGTGCCAGTAATCGGGGTAATGGTTACGAGCAGTACTTC | TRBJ2-7 | TRBV11-2 | NA | NA
CAWSPDRGYEQYF | TGTGCCTGGAGTCCGGATCGGGGGTACGAGCAGTACTTC | TRBJ2-7 | TRBV30 | NA | NA
CATSSYRREQFF | TGTGCCACCAGCAGTTATCGTCGGGAGCAGTTCTTC | TRBJ2-1 | TRBV15 | NA | NA
CASGSEPRNTGELFF | TGTGCTAGTGGTTCCGAGCCCCGGAACACCGGGGAGCTGTTTTTT | TRBJ2-2 | TRBV12-5 | NA | once
CSVGPIVTGSEAFF | TGCAGCGTTGGCCCCATCGTCACCGGTTCTGAAGCTTTCTTT | TRBJ1-1 | TRBV29-1 | NA | NA
CASSVVLAGGGTGELFF | TGTGCCAGCAGCGTAGTACTAGCGGGAGGTGGCACCGGGGAGCTGTTTTTT | TRBJ2-2 | TRBV9 | TRBD2 | NA
CTSSPELKAGKNIQYF | TGCACCAGCAGCCCCGAACTGAAGGCAGGGAAAAACATTCAGTACTTC | TRBJ2-4 | TRBV1 | NA | NA
CASSRLAGVNEQFF | TGTGCCAGCAGCCGACTAGCGGGAGTAAATGAGCAGTTCTTC | TRBJ2-1 | TRBV6-5 | TRBD2 | NA
CASSLVQGRQETQYF | TGTGCCAGCAGCTTGGTGCAGGGAAGGCAAGAGACCCAGTACTTC | TRBJ2-5 | TRBV5-6 | NA | NA
CASGPLQGSGGYNEQFF | TGTGCCAGCGGTCCACTACAGGGGTCCGGTGGATACAATGAGCAGTTCTTC | TRBJ2-1 | TRBV9 | TRBD1 | NA
CASRAGGWTEAFF | TGTGCCAGCAGGGCGGGGGGATGGACTGAAGCTTTCTTT | TRBJ1-1 | TRBV6-1 | NA | NA
CASSHVTSGSGIEQFF | TGTGCCAGCAGCCACGTGACTAGCGGGAGTGGGATTGAGCAGTTCTTC | TRBJ2-1 | TRBV2 | TRBD2 | NA
CASSFAGSGNTIYF | TGTGCCAGCAGCTTTGCCGGGTCTGGAAACACCATATATTTT | TRBJ1-3 | TRBV7-9 | NA | NA
CASRHAGSSYNEQFF | TGTGCCAGCAGACACGCGGGTAGCTCCTACAATGAGCAGTTCTTC | TRBJ2-1 | TRBV2 | NA | NA
CAISALHYEQYF | TGTGCCATCAGTGCCCTACACTACGAGCAGTACTTC | TRBJ2-7 | TRBV10-3 | NA | NA
CASSLMARNTEAFF | TGCGCCAGCAGCCTGATGGCCCGGAACACTGAAGCTTTCTTT | TRBJ1-1 | TRBV5-1 | NA | NA
CATSREPSANNEQFF | TGTGCCACCAGCAGAGAGCCTAGCGCGAACAATGAGCAGTTCTTC | TRBJ2-1 | TRBV15 | NA | once
CASIGGQETEAFF | TGTGCCAGCATCGGGGGACAGGAGACTGAAGCTTTCTTT | TRBJ1-1 | TRBV28 | TRBD1 | NA
CASSTSGRVSYNEQFF | TGTGCCAGCAGTACGAGCGGGAGGGTCTCCTACAATGAGCAGTTCTTC | TRBJ2-1 | TRBV27 | TRBD2 | once
CASRTSGNNEQFF | TGTGCCAGCAGGACTAGCGGCAACAATGAGCAGTTCTTC | TRBJ2-1 | TRBV11-3 | TRBD2 | NA